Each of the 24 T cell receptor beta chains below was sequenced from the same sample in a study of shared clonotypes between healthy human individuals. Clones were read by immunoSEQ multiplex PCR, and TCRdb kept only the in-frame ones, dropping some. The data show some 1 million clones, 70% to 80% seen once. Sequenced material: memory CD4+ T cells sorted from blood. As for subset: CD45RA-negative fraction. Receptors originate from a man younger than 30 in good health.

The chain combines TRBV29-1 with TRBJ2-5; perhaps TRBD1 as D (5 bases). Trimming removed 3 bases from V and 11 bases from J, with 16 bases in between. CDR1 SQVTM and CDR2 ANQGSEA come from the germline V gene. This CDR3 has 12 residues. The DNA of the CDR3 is TGCAGCGTTGAGGCCCTTACAGGAGAGCAGTACTTC. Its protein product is CSVEALTGEQYF.

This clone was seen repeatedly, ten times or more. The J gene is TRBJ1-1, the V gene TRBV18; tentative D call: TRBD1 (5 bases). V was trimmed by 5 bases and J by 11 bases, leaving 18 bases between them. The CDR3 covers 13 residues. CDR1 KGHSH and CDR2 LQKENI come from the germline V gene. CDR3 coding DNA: TGTGCCAGCTCATCAGGTACCAGGGACCGGGCTTTCTTT. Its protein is CASSSGTRDRAFF.

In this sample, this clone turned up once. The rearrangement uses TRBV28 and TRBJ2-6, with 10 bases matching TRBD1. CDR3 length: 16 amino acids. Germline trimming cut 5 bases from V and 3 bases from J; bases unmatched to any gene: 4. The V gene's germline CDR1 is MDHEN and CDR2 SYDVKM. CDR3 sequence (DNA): TGTGCCAGCAGTGGACAGGGGGTTGGTGGGGCCAACGTCCTGACTTTC. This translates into CASSGQGVGGANVLTF.

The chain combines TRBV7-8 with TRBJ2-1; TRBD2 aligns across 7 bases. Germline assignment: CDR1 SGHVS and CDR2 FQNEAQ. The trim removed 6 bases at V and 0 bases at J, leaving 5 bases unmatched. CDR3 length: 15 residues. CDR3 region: CASSQSGNSYNEQFF. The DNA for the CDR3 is TGTGCCAGCAGTCAAAGCGGGAACTCCTACAATGAGCAGTTCTTC. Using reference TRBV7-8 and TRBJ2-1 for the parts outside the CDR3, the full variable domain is GAGVSQSPRYKVAKRGQDVALRCDPISGHVSLFWYQQALGQGPEFLTYFQNEAQLDKSGLPSDRFFAERPEGSVSTLKIQRTQQEDSAVYLCASSQSGNSYNEQFFGPGTRLTVL.

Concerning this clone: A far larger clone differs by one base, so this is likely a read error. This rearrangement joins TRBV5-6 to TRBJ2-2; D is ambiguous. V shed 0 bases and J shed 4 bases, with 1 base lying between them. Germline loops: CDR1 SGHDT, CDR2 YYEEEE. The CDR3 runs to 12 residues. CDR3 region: CASSLATGELFF. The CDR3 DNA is TGTGCCAGCAGCTTGGCCACCGGGGAGCTGTTTTTT. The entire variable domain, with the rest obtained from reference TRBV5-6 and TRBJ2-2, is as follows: DAGVTQSPTHLIKTRGQQVTLRCSPKSGHDTVSWYQQALGQGPQFIFQYYEEEERQRGNFPDRFSGHQFPNYSSELNVNALLLGDSALYLCASSLATGELFFGEGSRLTVL.

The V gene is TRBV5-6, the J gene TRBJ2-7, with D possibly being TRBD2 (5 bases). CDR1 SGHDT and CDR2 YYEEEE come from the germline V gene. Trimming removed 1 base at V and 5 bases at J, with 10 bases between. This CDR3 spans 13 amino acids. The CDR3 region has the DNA TGTGCCAGCAGCTTGATTAACGGGAACGAGCAGTACTTC. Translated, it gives CASSLINGNEQYF.

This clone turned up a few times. The CDR3 sequence: CALRPGQGNQPQHF. Written as DNA, the CDR3 is TGTGCCCTTAGGCCGGGACAGGGGAATCAGCCCCAGCATTTT. The chain links TRBV30 to TRBJ1-5, with TRBD1 matching 10 bases. CDR1 GTSNPN and CDR2 SVGIG come from the germline V gene (reference sequence). The CDR3 sequence is 14 residues long. With V trimmed by 8 bases and J by 4 bases, 8 bases remained unmatched.

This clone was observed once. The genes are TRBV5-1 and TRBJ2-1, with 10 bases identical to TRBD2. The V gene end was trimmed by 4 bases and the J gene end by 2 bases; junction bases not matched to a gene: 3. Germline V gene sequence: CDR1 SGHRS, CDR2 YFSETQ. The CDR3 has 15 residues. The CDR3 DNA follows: TGCGCCAGCAGCCCCGGACTAGCGGCCTACAATGAGCAGTTCTTC. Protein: CASSPGLAAYNEQFF. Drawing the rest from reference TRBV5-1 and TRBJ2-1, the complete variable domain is KAGVTQTPRYLIKTRGQQVTLSCSPISGHRSVSWYQQTPGQGLQFLFEYFSETQRNKGNFPGRFSGRQFSNSRSEMNVSTLELGDSALYLCASSPGLAAYNEQFFGPGTRLTVL.

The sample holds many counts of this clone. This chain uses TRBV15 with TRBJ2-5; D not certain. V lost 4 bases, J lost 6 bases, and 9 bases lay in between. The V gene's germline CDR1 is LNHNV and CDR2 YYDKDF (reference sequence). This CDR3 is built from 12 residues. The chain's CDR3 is CATSTDVQTQYF. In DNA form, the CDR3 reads TGTGCCACCAGCACCGATGTCCAGACCCAGTACTTC.

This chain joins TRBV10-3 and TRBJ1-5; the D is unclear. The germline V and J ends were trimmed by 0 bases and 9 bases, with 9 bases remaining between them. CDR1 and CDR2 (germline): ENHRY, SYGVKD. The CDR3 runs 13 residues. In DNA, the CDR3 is TGTGCCATCAGTGAGTCAGGAGCTAGGCCCCAGCATTTT. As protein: CAISESGARPQHF.

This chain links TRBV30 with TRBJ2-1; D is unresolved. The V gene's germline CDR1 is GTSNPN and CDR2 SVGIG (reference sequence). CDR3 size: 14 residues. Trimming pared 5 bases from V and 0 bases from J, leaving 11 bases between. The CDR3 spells CAWLSTSSYNEQFF. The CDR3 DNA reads TGTGCCTGGCTAAGCACCAGCTCCTACAATGAGCAGTTCTTC.

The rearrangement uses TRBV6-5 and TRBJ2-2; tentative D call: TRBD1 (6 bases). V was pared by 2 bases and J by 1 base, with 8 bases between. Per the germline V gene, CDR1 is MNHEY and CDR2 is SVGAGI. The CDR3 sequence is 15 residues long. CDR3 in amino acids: CASSYATGNTGELFF. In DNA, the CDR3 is TGTGCCAGCAGTTACGCGACAGGGAACACCGGGGAGCTGTTTTTT.

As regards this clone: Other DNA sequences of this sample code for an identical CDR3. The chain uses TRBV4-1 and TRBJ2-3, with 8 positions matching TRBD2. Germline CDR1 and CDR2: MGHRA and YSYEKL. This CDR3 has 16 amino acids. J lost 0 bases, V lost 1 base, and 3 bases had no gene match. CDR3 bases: TGCGCCAGCAGCCAAGTCGGGGGGGCTAGCACAGATACGCAGTATTTT. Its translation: CASSQVGGASTDTQYF.

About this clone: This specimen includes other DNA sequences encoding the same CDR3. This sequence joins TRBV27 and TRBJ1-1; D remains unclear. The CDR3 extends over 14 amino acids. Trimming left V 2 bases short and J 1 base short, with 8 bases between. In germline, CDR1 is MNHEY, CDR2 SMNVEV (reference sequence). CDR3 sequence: CASSLLSGNTEAFF. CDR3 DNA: TGTGCCAGCAGTTTACTCTCCGGGAACACTGAAGCTTTCTTT.

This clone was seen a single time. CDR3 sequence (DNA): TGTGCCAGCAGCCCTAAGGGGGGCTGGAGCACAGATACGCAGTATTTT. Translating it yields CASSPKGGWSTDTQYF. The chain has TRBV7-2 and TRBJ2-3; either TRBD1 or TRBD2 may fit D (6 bases each). CDR1 SGHTA and CDR2 FQGNSA come from the germline V gene. The ends were cut back, 5 bases at V and 0 bases at J, with 15 bases in the middle. The CDR3 runs 16 residues.

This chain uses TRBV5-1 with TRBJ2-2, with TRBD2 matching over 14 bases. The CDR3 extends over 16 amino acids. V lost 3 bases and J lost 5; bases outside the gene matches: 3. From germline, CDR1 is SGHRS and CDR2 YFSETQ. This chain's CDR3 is CASSWGLAGVTGELFF. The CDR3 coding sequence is TGCGCCAGCAGCTGGGGACTAGCGGGAGTTACCGGGGAGCTGTTTTTT.

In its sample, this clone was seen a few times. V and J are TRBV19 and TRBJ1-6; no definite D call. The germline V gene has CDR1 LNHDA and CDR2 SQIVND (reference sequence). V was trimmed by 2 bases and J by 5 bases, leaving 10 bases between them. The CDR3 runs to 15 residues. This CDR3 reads CASSIRQEDNSPLHF. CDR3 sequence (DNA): TGTGCCAGTAGTATAAGGCAGGAGGATAATTCACCCCTCCACTTT.

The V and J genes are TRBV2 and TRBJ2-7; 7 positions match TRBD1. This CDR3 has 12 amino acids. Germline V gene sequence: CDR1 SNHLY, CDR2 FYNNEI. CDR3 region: CAGNRGSYEQYF. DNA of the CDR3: TGTGCGGGAAACAGGGGTTCCTACGAGCAGTACTTC. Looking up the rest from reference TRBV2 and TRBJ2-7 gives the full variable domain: EPEVTQTPSHQVTQMGQEVILRCVPISNHLYFYWYRQILGQKVEFLVSFYNNEISEKSEIFDDQFSVERPDGSNFTLKIRSTKLEDSAMYFCAGNRGSYEQYFGPGTRLTVT.

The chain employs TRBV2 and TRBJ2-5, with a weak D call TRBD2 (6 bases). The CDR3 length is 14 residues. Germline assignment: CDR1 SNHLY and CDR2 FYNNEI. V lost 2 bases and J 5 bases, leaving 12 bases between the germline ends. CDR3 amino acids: CASSEHLEGETQYF. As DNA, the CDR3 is TGTGCCAGCAGTGAACATTTGGAGGGGGAGACCCAGTACTTC. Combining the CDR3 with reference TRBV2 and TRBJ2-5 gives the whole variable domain EPEVTQTPSHQVTQMGQEVILRCVPISNHLYFYWYRQILGQKVEFLVSFYNNEISEKSEIFDDQFSVERPDGSNFTLKIRSTKLEDSAMYFCASSEHLEGETQYFGPGTRLLVL.

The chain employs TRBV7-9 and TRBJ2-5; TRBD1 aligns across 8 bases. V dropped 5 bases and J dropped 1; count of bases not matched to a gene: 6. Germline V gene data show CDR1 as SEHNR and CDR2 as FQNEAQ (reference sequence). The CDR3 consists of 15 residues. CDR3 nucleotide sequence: TGTGCCAGCAGCCGAACAACAGGGGGCCAAGAGACCCAGTACTTC. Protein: CASSRTTGGQETQYF.

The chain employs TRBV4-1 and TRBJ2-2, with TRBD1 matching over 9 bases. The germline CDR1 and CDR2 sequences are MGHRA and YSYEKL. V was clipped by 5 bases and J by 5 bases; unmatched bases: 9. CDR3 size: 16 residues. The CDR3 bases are TGCGCCAGCAGCTCGGGACAGGGAACGTGGACCGGGGAGCTGTTTTTT. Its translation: CASSSGQGTWTGELFF.

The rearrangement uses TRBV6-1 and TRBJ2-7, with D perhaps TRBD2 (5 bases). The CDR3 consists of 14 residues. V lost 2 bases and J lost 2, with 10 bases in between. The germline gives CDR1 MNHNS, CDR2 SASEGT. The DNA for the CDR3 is TGTGCCAGCAGTGAATTACCGGGGACCTACGAGCAGTACTTC. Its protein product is CASSELPGTYEQYF.

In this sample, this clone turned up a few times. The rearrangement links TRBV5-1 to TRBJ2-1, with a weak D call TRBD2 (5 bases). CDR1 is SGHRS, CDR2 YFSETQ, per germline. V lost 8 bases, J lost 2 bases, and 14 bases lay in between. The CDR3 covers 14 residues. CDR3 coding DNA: TGCGCCAGATCGGACTTTGACGCCTACAATGAGCAGTTCTTC. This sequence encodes CARSDFDAYNEQFF.

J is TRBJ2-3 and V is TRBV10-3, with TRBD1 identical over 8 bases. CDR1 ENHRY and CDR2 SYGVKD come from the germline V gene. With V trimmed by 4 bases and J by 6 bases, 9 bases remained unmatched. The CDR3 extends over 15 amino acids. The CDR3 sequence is CAISGQTGAADTQYF. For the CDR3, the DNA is TGTGCCATCAGTGGACAGACAGGGGCGGCGGATACGCAGTATTTT.